This T cell receptor (beta chain) came from a study of blood T cell repertoires in COVID-19. This CDR3 is built from 16 residues. The germline gives CDR1 SEHNR, CDR2 FQNEAQ (reference sequence). Between the trimmed V and J ends, which lost 1 base and 3 bases, there was a span of 10 bases. Generated by immunoSEQ multiplex PCR, the TCRdb table keeps only in-frame clones and is missing some. In the table there are 650,000 to 800,000 clones, approximately 90% of which are singletons. The receptor's source is a woman younger than 35 with acute or convalescent COVID-19. The sequenced material came from peripheral blood. V usage is TRBV7-9 and J usage is TRBJ1-6, with D possibly matching TRBD1 (5 bases). The CDR3 loop is CASSLEGLVYNSPLHF. The CDR3 bases are TGTGCCAGCAGCTTAGAGGGACTGGTCTATAATTCACCCCTCCACTTT. The variable domain in full, with the rest retrieved from reference TRBV7-9 and TRBJ1-6, is DTGVSQNPRHKITKRGQNVTFRCDPISEHNRLYWYRQTLGQGPEFLTYFQNEAQLEKSRLLSDRFSAERPKGSFSTLEIQRTEQGDSAMYLCASSLEGLVYNSPLHFGNGTRLTVT.